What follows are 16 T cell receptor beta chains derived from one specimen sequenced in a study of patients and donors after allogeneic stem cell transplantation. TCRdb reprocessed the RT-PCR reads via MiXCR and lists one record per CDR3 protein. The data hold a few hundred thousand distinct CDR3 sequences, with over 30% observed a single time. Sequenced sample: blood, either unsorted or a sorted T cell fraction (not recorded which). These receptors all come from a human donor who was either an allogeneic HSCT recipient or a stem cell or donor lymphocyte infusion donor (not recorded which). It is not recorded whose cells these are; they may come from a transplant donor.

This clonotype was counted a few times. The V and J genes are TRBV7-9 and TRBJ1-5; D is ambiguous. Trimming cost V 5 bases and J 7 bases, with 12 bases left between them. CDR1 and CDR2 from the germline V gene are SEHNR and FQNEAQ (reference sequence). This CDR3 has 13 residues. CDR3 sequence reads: CASSLDQWQPQHF. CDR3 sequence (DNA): TGTGCCAGCAGCCTAGATCAGTGGCAGCCCCAGCATTTT.

CDR3 DNA sequence: TGCGCCAGCAGCCGGATCGGGCCTAATACGGCTTTCTTT. Encoded protein: CASSRIGPNTAFF. The J gene is TRBJ1-1, the V gene TRBV4-1; no clear D. The V and J ends lost 4 bases and 11 bases respectively, with 17 bases between them. Germline V gene lookup returns CDR1 MGHRA and CDR2 YSYEKL. The CDR3 loop spans 13 amino acids.

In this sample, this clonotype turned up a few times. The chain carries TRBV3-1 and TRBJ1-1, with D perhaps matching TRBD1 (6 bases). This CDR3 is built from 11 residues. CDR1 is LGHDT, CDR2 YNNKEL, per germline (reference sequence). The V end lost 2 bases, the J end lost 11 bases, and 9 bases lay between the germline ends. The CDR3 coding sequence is TGTGCCAGCAGCCAACAGGGGTACGCTTTCTTT. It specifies CASSQQGYAFF.

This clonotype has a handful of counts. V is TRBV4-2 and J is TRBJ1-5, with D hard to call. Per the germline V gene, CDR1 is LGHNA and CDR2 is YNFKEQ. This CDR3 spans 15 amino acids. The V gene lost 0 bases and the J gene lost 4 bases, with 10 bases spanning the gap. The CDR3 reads CASSQDSQFNQPQHF. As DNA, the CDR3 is TGTGCCAGCAGCCAAGACTCTCAGTTTAATCAGCCCCAGCATTTT.

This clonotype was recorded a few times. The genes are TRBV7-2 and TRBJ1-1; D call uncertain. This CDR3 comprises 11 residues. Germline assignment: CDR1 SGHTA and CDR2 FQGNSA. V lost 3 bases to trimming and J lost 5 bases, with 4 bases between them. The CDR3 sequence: CASSFRTEAFF. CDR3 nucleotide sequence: TGTGCCAGCAGCTTTCGGACTGAAGCTTTCTTT.

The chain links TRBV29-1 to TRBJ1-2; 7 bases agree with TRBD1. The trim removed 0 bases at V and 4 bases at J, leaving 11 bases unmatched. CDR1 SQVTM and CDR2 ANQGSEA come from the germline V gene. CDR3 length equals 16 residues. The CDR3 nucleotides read TGCAGCGTTGAAGACTTCACTGCGACAGGGACCTATGGCTACACCTTC. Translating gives CSVEDFTATGTYGYTF.

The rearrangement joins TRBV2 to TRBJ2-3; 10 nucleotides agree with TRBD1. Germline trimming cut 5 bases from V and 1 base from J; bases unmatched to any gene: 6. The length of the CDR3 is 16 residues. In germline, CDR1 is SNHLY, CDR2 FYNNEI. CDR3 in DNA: TGTGCCAGCAGTCGACAGGGGGCCGAGGGCACAGATACGCAGTATTTT. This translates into CASSRQGAEGTDTQYF. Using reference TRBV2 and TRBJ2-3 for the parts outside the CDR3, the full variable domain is EPEVTQTPSHQVTQMGQEVILRCVPISNHLYFYWYRQILGQKVEFLVSFYNNEISEKSEIFDDQFSVERPDGSNFTLKIRSTKLEDSAMYFCASSRQGAEGTDTQYFGPGTRLTVL.

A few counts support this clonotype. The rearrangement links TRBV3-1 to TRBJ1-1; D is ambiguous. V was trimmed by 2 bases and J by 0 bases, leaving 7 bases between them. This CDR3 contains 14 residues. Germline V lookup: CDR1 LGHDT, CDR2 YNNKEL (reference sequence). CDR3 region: CASSQTGVNTEAFF. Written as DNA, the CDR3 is TGTGCCAGCAGCCAAACGGGAGTGAACACTGAAGCTTTCTTT.

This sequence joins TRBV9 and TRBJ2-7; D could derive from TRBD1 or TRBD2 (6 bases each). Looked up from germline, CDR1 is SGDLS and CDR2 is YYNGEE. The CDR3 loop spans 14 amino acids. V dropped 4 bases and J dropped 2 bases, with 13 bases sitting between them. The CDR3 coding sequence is TGTGCCAGCAGCAGGGGGACTGAGACCTACGAGCAGTACTTC. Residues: CASSRGTETYEQYF.

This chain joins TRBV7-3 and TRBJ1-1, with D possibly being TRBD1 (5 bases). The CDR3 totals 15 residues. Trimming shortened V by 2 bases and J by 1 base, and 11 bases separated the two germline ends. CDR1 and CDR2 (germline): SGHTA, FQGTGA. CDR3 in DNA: TGTGCCAGCAGCTTATACTTCCAGGGGAACACTGAAGCTTTCTTT. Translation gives CASSLYFQGNTEAFF.

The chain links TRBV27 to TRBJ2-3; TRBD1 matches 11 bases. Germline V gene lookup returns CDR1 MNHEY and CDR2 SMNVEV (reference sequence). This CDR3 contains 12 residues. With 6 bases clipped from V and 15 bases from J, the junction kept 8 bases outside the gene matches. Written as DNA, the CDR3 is TGTGCCAGCAGGGGGACAGGGGGTGTTAACTATTTT. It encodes CASRGTGGVNYF.

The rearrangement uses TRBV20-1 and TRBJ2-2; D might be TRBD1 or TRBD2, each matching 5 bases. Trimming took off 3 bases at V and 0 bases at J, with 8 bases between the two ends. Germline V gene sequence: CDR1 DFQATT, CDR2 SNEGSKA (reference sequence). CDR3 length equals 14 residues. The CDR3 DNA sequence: TGCAGTGCTAGGGGACGGGCGAACACCGGGGAGCTGTTTTTT. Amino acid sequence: CSARGRANTGELFF.

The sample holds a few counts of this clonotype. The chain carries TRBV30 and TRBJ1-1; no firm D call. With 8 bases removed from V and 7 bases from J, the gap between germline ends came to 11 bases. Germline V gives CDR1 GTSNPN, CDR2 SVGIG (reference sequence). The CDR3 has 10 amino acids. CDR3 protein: CAGWSGEAFF. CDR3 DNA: TGTGCCGGGTGGAGTGGTGAAGCTTTCTTT. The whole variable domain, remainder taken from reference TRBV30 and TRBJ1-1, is SQTIHQWPATLVQPVGSPLSLECTVEGTSNPNLYWYRQAAGRGLQLLFYSVGIGQISSEVPQNLSASRPQDRQFILSSKKLLLSDSGFYLCAGWSGEAFFGQGTRLTVV.

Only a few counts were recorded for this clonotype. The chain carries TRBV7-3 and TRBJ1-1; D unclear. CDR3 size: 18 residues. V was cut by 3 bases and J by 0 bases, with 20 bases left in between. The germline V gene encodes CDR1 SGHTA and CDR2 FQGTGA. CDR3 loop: CASSFSGPPGRMNTEAFF. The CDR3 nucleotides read TGTGCCAGCAGCTTTTCCGGGCCACCAGGACGGATGAACACTGAAGCTTTCTTT.

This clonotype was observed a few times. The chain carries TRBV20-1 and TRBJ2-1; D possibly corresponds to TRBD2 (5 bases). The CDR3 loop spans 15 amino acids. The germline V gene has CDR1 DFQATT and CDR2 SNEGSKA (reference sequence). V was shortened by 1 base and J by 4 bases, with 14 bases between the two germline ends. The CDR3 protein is CSARGERELYNEQFF. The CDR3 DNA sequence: TGCAGTGCTAGAGGGGAAAGGGAGTTATACAATGAGCAGTTCTTC.

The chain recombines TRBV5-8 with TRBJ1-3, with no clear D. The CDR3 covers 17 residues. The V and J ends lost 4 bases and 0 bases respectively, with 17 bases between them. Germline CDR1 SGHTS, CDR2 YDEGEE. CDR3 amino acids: CASSPRHHRFSGNTIYF. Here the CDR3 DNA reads TGTGCCAGCAGCCCAAGACATCACCGGTTCTCTGGAAACACCATATATTTT.